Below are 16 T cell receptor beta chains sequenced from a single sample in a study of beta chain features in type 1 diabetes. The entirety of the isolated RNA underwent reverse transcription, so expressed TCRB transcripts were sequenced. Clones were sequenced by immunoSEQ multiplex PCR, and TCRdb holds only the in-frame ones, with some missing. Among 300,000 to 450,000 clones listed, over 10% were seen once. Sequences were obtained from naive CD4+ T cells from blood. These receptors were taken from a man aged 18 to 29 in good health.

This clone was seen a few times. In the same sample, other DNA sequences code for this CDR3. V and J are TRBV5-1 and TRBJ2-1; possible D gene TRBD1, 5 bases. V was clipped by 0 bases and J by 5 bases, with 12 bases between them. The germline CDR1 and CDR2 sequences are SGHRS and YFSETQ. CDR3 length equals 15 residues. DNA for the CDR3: TGCGCCAGCAGCTTGGGTCAGGGTGGCCACAATGAGCAGTTCTTC. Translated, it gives CASSLGQGGHNEQFF. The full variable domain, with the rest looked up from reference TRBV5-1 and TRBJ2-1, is KAGVTQTPRYLIKTRGQQVTLSCSPISGHRSVSWYQQTPGQGLQFLFEYFSETQRNKGNFPGRFSGRQFSNSRSEMNVSTLELGDSALYLCASSLGQGGHNEQFFGPGTRLTVL.

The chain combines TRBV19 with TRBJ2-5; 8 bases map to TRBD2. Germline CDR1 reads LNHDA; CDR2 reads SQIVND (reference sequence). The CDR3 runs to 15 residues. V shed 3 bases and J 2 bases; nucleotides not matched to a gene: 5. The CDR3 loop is CASSIGGGPQETQYF. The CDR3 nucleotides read TGTGCCAGTAGTATCGGGGGGGGCCCACAAGAGACCCAGTACTTC.

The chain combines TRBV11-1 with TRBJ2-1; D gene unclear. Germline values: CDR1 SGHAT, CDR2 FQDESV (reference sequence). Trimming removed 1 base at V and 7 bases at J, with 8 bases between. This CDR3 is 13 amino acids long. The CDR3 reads CASSLVVLNEQFF. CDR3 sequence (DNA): TGTGCCAGCAGCTTAGTTGTTCTGAATGAGCAGTTCTTC.

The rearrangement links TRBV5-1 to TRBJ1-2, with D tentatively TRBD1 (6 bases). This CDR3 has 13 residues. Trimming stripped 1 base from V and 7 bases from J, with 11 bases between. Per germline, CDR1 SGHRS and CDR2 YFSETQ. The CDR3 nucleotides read TGCGCCAGCAGCTTGTCCAGGGGCGGTGGCTACACCTTC. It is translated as CASSLSRGGGYTF.

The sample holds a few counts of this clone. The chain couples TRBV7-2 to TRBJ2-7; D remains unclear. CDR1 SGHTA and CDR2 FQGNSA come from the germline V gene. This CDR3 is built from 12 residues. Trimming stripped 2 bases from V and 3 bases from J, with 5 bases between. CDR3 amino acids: CASSLFLYEQYF. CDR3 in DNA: TGTGCCAGCAGCTTATTCCTCTACGAGCAGTACTTC.

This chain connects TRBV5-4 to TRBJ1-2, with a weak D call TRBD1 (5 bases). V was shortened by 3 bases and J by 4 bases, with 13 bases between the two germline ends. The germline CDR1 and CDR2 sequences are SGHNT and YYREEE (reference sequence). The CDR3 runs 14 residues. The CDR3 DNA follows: TGTGCCAGCAGCTCGGACACGGACACCTATGGCTACACCTTC. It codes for CASSSDTDTYGYTF.

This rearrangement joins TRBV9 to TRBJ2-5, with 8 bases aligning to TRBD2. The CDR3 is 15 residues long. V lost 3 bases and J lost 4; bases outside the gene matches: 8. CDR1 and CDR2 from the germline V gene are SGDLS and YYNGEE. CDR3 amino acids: CASSAPLAGGETQYF. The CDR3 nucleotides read TGTGCCAGCAGCGCCCCTTTGGCGGGAGGAGAGACCCAGTACTTC.

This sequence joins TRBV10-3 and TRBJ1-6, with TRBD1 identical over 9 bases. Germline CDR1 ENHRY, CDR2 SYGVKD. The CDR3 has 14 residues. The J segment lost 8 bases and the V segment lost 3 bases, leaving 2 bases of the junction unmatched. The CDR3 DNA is TGTGCCATCAGTGAACAGGGGGCTTATTCACCCCTCCACTTT. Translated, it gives CAISEQGAYSPLHF.

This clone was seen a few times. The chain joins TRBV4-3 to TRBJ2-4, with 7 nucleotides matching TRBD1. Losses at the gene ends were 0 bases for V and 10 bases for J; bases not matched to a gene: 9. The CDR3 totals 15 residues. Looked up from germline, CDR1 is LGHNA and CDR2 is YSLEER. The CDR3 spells CASSQDWGQSKIQYF. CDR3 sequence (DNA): TGCGCCAGCAGCCAAGATTGGGGACAGTCTAAAATTCAGTACTTC.

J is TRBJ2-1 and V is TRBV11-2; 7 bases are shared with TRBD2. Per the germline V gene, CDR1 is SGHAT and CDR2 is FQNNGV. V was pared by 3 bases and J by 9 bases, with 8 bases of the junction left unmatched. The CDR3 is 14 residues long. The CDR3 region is CASSFSGHFFEQFF. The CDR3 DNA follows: TGTGCCAGCAGCTTTAGCGGGCACTTCTTTGAGCAGTTCTTC.

CDR3 in amino acids: CASSRIPGLAAYEQYF. The CDR3 DNA follows: TGTGCCAGCAGCCGAATACCGGGACTAGCGGCCTACGAGCAGTACTTC. The chain has TRBV4-2 and TRBJ2-7; 11 bases are a match to TRBD2. This CDR3 comprises 16 residues. Trimming took 4 bases from V and 2 from J; bases not matched to a gene: 7. Germline V CDR1 and CDR2: LGHNA, YNFKEQ.

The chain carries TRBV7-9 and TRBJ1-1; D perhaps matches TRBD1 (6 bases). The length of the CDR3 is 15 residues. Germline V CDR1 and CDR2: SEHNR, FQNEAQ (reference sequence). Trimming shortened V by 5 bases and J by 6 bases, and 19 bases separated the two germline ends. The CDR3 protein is CASSIYRETYAEAFF. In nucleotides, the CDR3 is TGTGCCAGCAGCATCTACAGGGAAACATACGCTGAAGCTTTCTTT.

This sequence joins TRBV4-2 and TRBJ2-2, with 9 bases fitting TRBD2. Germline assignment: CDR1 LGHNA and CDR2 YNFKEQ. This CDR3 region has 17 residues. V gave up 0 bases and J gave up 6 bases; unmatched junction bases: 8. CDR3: CASSQDSASGVPGELFF. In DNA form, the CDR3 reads TGTGCCAGCAGCCAAGATTCGGCTAGCGGGGTTCCCGGGGAGCTGTTTTTT.

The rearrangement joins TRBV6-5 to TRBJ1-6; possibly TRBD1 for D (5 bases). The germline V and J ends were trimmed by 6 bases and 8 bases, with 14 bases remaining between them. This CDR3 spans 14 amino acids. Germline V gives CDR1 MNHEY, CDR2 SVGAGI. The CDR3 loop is CASRRPGRDSPLHF. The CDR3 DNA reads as TGTGCCAGCAGGAGGCCAGGGAGGGATTCACCCCTCCACTTT.

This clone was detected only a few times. CDR3 in amino acids: CATSRTGQPQHF. The DNA of the CDR3 is TGTGCCACCAGCAGGACAGGTCAGCCCCAGCATTTT. This sequence joins TRBV15 and TRBJ1-5; D is possibly TRBD1 (6 bases). The ends were cut back, 3 bases at V and 6 bases at J, with 6 bases in the middle. The germline CDR1 and CDR2 sequences are LNHNV and YYDKDF (reference sequence). This CDR3 has 12 residues.

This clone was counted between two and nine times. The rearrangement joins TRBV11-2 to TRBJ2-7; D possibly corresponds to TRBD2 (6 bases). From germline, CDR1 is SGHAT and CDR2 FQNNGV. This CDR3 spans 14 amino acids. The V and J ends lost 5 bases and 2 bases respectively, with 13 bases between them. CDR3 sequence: CASSPGLEAYEQYF. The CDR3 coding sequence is TGTGCCAGCAGCCCGGGACTTGAAGCCTACGAGCAGTACTTC.